This TCR beta chain is from a study of T cell repertoires in cytomegalovirus infection (dated by TCRdb to the late 2010s). For the wider study: Recently identified HLA-C-restricted CMV epitopes, whose presentation resists viral immunomodulation, were targeted by peptide stimulations together with well-studied HLA-B-restricted epitopes. Donor HLA type was relevant to the analysis, as public TCR beta signatures indicated carriage of CMV infection together with the matching HLA type.

The intended sense of this specimen's treatment or condition label: in vitro stimulation with specific CMV peptide epitopes to enrich CMV-specific T cells. This clonotype was picked up a small number of times. This receptor's antigen is unknown. No quality values exist for individual bases; no much larger clone is one base distant. The run used an Illumina HiSeq 1500. TCRdb reprocessed the public reads (quality trimming at Q25 with fastp, clone calling with MiXCR) and kept in-frame beta chains. A single entry per CDR3 protein holds the most common genes and DNA from its merged rows. This sample comprises around 570,000 distinct CDR3 sequences, 35% to 50% of them detected only once. About half of the sample belongs to the ten largest clones. Findings and caveats that apply to the study as a whole: The ex vivo response was dominated by HLA-C-restricted CMV-specific TCR beta clonotypes, which also provided the single most frequent clonotype in two of eight donors. In both this cohort and an independent cohort of more than 350 donors, the cumulative frequency of public TCR beta family members distinguished carriers of CMV infection plus the relevant HLA type.

The germline V and J ends show losses of 3 bases and 7 bases respectively, and no gene match explains 6 bases of the junction. As encoded in the germline V gene, CDR1 is MGHRA while CDR2 is YSYEKL. From its cysteine to its phenylalanine, the CDR3 spans 15 amino acids. Only the CDR3 portion is preserved as DNA: 45 bases, with reading frame beginning at the first base. This sample comprised cultured PBMCs, obtained from culture after CMV antigen stimulation. The V and J segments used are TRBV4-1 and TRBJ1-6; the central 7 bases match TRBD1. The sequence came from a human donor in good health (CMV status not recorded). Some clones in this sample may be carry-over from other donors' samples. The encoded CDR3 is CASSQEGTANSPLHF. The nucleotides read TGCGCCAGCAGCCAGGAGGGGACAGCGAATTCACCCCTCCACTTT.